Shown below are 10 T cell receptor beta chains from a single sample sequenced in a study of cytomegalovirus exposure and HLA in healthy donors. Use of 60 Vbeta and 13 Jbeta primers characterized the PCR. Repertoires were generated with immunoSEQ multiplex PCR, while TCRdb's copy carries only in-frame clones and drops some. The sample lists about 98,000 clones; roughly 70% were seen once. Sequences were obtained from PBMCs. The receptor source for this set is a man aged 50-60 years in good health and CMV-seronegative.

The gene calls are TRBV5-1 and TRBJ2-7, with D possibly TRBD2 on 6 matching bases. Trimming removed 0 bases at V and 3 bases at J, with 10 bases between. The CDR3 totals 14 residues. The germline V gene encodes CDR1 SGHRS and CDR2 YFSETQ. CDR3 loop: CASSLEATSYEQYF. The DNA of the CDR3 is TGCGCCAGCAGCTTGGAAGCGACTAGCTACGAGCAGTACTTC.

This clone was found a few times. The CDR3 nucleotides read TGTGCCAGCAGGGGGACATCCTACGAGCAGTACTTC. Protein product: CASRGTSYEQYF. This rearrangement joins TRBV7-9 to TRBJ2-7; weak D call: TRBD1 (6 bases). With 6 bases removed from V and 1 base from J, the gap between germline ends came to 7 bases. Germline V gives CDR1 SEHNR, CDR2 FQNEAQ (reference sequence). This CDR3 spans 12 amino acids.

The chain joins TRBV5-4 to TRBJ2-7; 8 nucleotides match TRBD2. Germline V gene lookup returns CDR1 SGHNT and CDR2 YYREEE (reference sequence). The CDR3 is made up of 16 amino acids. V lost 1 base and J lost 3; bases outside the gene matches: 9. The CDR3 region is CASSLLGSGVVYEQYF. The CDR3 nucleotides are TGTGCCAGCAGCTTGTTAGGTAGCGGGGTAGTCTACGAGCAGTACTTC.

The rearrangement joins TRBV4-1 to TRBJ1-2; tentatively, D is TRBD1 (6 bases). The germline V and J ends were trimmed by 3 bases and 0 bases, with 17 bases remaining between them. Per the germline V gene, CDR1 is MGHRA and CDR2 is YSYEKL. CDR3 length: 17 amino acids. CDR3 sequence reads: CASSQPGTSVANYGYTF. The CDR3 DNA follows: TGCGCCAGCAGCCAGCCCGGGACATCCGTCGCTAACTATGGCTACACCTTC.

The gene calls are TRBV27 and TRBJ2-7, with 10 bases aligning to TRBD2. J lost 5 bases, V lost 6 bases, and 13 bases had no gene match. This CDR3 comprises 16 residues. Germline loops: CDR1 MNHEY, CDR2 SMNVEV (reference sequence). Here the CDR3 reads CASRLRAGGDRDEQYF. CDR3 in DNA: TGTGCCAGCAGGTTACGAGCGGGAGGGGACCGAGACGAGCAGTACTTC.

This clone has just one count. The CDR3 DNA sequence: TGTGCCAGTAGTCTAGGGACATGGAGCTCCTATAATTCACCCCTCCACTTT. Translation: CASSLGTWSSYNSPLHF. This chain uses TRBV19 with TRBJ1-6, with D possibly matching TRBD1 (6 bases). The germline V and J ends were trimmed by 5 bases and 0 bases, with 14 bases remaining between them. This CDR3 has 17 residues. The germline CDR1 and CDR2 sequences are LNHDA and SQIVND (reference sequence).

This clone was counted only a few times. The chain recombines TRBV19 with TRBJ2-2; D perhaps matches TRBD2 (7 bases). Germline V gene lookup returns CDR1 LNHDA and CDR2 SQIVND (reference sequence). The CDR3 sequence is 14 residues long. Trimming cost V 3 bases and J 6 bases, with 11 bases left between them. This CDR3 reads CASSMAGASGELFF. In DNA form, the CDR3 reads TGTGCCAGTAGTATGGCGGGGGCGTCCGGGGAGCTGTTTTTT.

This chain uses TRBV11-1 with TRBJ1-6, with D unclear. Germline V CDR1 and CDR2: SGHAT, FQDESV (reference sequence). The CDR3 has 16 amino acids. The V end lost 4 bases, the J end lost 0 bases, and 10 bases lay between the germline ends. The DNA of the CDR3 is TGTGCCAGCAGCTCCGACCGGAGCTCCTATAATTCACCCCTCCACTTT. It is translated as CASSSDRSSYNSPLHF.

The genes are TRBV29-1 and TRBJ1-1; TRBD1 agrees at 7 bases. The CDR3 spans 12 residues. V lost 4 bases, J lost 1 base, and 0 bases stayed unmatched. Looked up from germline, CDR1 is SQVTM and CDR2 is ANQGSEA. The CDR3 loop is CSVGQGNTEAFF. The CDR3 DNA is TGCAGCGTTGGACAGGGGAACACTGAAGCTTTCTTT.

Remarks on this clone: This same CDR3 is encoded by further DNA sequences in the sample. This chain connects TRBV7-9 to TRBJ1-6; no reliable D call. Germline values: CDR1 SEHNR, CDR2 FQNEAQ (reference sequence). The CDR3 is 17 amino acids. V gave up 8 bases and J gave up 6 bases, with 23 bases separating them. The chain's CDR3 is CASDQVTFGIGNSPLHF. In DNA, the CDR3 is TGTGCCAGCGATCAGGTTACATTCGGAATCGGTAATTCACCCCTCCACTTT.